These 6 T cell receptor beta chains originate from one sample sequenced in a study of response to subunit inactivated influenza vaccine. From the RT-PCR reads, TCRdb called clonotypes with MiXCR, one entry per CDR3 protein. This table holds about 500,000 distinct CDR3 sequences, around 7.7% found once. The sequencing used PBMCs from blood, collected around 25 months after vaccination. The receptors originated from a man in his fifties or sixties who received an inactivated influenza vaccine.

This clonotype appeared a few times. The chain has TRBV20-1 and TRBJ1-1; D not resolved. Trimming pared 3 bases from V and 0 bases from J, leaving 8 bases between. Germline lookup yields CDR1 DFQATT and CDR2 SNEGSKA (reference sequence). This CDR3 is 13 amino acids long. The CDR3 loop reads CSASRKMNTEAFF. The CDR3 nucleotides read TGCAGTGCTAGTAGAAAGATGAACACTGAAGCTTTCTTT.

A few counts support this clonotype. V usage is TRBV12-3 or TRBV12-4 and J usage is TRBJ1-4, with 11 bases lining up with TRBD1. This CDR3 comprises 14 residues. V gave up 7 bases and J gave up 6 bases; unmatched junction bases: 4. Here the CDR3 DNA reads TGTGCCAGCACCGGACAGGGGGCGGATGAAAAACTGTTTTTT. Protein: CASTGQGADEKLFF.

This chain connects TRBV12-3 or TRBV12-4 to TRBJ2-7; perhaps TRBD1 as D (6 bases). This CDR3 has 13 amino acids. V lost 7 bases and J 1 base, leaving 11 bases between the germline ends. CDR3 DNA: TGTGCCAGCAACCGAGGGGGTTCCTACGAGCAGTACTTC. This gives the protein CASNRGGSYEQYF.

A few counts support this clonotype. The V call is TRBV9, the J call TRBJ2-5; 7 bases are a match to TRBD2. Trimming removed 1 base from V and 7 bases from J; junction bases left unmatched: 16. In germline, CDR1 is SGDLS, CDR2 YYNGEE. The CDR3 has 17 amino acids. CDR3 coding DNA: TGTGCCAGCAGCGTATCCACCGGGACTACCTCCTTTGTGACCCAGTACTTC. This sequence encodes CASSVSTGTTSFVTQYF.

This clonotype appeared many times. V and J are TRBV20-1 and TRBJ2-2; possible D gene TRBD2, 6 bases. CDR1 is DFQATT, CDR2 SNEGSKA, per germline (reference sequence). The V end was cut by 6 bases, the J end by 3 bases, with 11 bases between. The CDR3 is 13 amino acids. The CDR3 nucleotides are TGCAGTGCAACCGGGACTTACACCGGGGAGCTGTTTTTT. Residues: CSATGTYTGELFF.

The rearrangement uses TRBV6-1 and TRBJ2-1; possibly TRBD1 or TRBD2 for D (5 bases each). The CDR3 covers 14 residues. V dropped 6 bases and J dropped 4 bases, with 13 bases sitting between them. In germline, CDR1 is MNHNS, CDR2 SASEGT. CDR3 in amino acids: CASREDGAYNEQFF. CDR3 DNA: TGTGCCAGCAGGGAGGACGGGGCATACAATGAGCAGTTCTTC.